The rows below give T cell receptor beta chains drawn from one sample of a study of Graves' ophthalmopathy and Graves' hyperthyroidism. TCRdb re-called the multiplex PCR reads through MiXCR, storing one row per CDR3 protein. The repertoire holds around 1,000,000 distinct CDR3 sequences, with 35% to 40% as singletons. The sequenced sample consisted of peripheral blood or thyroid tissue (not recorded which). These receptors were obtained from an adult man with Graves' hyperthyroidism. Both conserved end residues are part of each CDR3. Each record gives: J gene, D gene, clone size, V gene, CDR3 protein, CDR3 DNA. D genes are given only for firm matches. Only some rows state a clone size, as once, few, many or a class for expanded clones.

J gene: TRBJ1-4; D gene: -; clone size: few; V gene: TRBV25-1; CDR3 protein: CASSQPVGPNEKLFF; CDR3 DNA: TGTGCCAGCAGCCAACCGGTGGGACCTAATGAAAAACTGTTTTTT
J gene: TRBJ2-7; D gene: -; clone size: -; V gene: TRBV4-3; CDR3 protein: CASSQGSQVSYEQYF; CDR3 DNA: TGCGCCAGCAGCCAAGGCTCGCAGGTTTCCTACGAGCAGTACTTC
J gene: TRBJ2-2; D gene: -; clone size: many; V gene: TRBV9; CDR3 protein: CASSEITGELFF; CDR3 DNA: TGTGCCAGCAGCGAGATCACCGGGGAGCTGTTTTTT
J gene: TRBJ2-7; D gene: TRBD1; clone size: many; V gene: TRBV7-8; CDR3 protein: CASSERQGTPTYEQYF; CDR3 DNA: TGTGCCAGCAGCGAAAGACAGGGTACTCCTACCTACGAGCAGTACTTC
J gene: TRBJ2-5; D gene: -; clone size: many; V gene: TRBV10-3; CDR3 protein: CAIRPLGQETQYF; CDR3 DNA: TGTGCCATCAGGCCCCTCGGTCAAGAGACCCAGTACTTC
J gene: TRBJ2-7; D gene: -; clone size: -; V gene: TRBV6-6; CDR3 protein: CASSYIILWEQYF; CDR3 DNA: TGTGCCAGCAGTTATATTATTCTTTGGGAGCAGTACTTC
J gene: TRBJ2-7; D gene: TRBD2; clone size: many; V gene: TRBV2; CDR3 protein: CASDQRGTRSEQYF; CDR3 DNA: TGTGCCAGCGATCAGCGGGGCACGAGGTCCGAGCAGTACTTC
J gene: TRBJ2-5; D gene: -; clone size: -; V gene: TRBV2; CDR3 protein: CASSEPTGRATETQYF; CDR3 DNA: TGTGCCAGCAGTGAACCTACAGGGAGGGCCACTGAGACCCAGTACTTC
J gene: TRBJ2-7; D gene: TRBD1; clone size: many; V gene: TRBV10-3; CDR3 protein: CAINQGQGEGEQYF; CDR3 DNA: TGTGCCATCAACCAGGGACAGGGCGAAGGCGAGCAGTACTTC
J gene: TRBJ2-5; D gene: TRBD1; clone size: -; V gene: TRBV7-3; CDR3 protein: CASSDMGQSQETQYF; CDR3 DNA: TGTGCCAGCAGCGACATGGGACAGAGCCAAGAGACCCAGTACTTC
J gene: TRBJ1-2; D gene: -; clone size: many; V gene: TRBV7-2; CDR3 protein: CASSSRLHYGYTF; CDR3 DNA: TGTGCCAGCAGCTCCCGCCTTCACTATGGCTACACCTTC
J gene: TRBJ1-5; D gene: -; clone size: -; V gene: TRBV28; CDR3 protein: CASTTIDTEGNQPQHF; CDR3 DNA: TGTGCCAGCACCACGATCGACACCGAAGGAAATCAGCCCCAGCATTTT
J gene: TRBJ1-4; D gene: -; clone size: many; V gene: TRBV7-2; CDR3 protein: CASSANGATNEKLFF; CDR3 DNA: TGTGCCAGCAGCGCAAACGGGGCAACTAATGAAAAACTGTTTTTT
J gene: TRBJ2-7; D gene: -; clone size: many; V gene: TRBV2; CDR3 protein: CASRPPLSYEQYF; CDR3 DNA: TGTGCCAGCCGTCCTCCCTTATCCTACGAGCAGTACTTC
J gene: TRBJ2-7; D gene: -; clone size: few; V gene: TRBV6-5; CDR3 protein: CASNLAPPQPRSYEQYF; CDR3 DNA: TGTGCCAGCAACCTCGCCCCCCCCCAACCTAGATCCTACGAGCAGTACTTC
J gene: TRBJ2-5; D gene: TRBD2; clone size: -; V gene: TRBV10-3; CDR3 protein: CAISDSGSGTRGDQETQYF; CDR3 DNA: TGTGCCATCAGCGACTCAGGTAGCGGGACTAGAGGGGACCAAGAGACCCAGTACTTC
J gene: TRBJ1-6; D gene: TRBD1; clone size: many; V gene: TRBV10-3; CDR3 protein: CAISERDRSNYSYNSPLHF; CDR3 DNA: TGTGCCATCAGTGAGCGGGACAGAAGCAACTACTCCTATAATTCACCCCTCCACTTT
J gene: TRBJ2-7; D gene: TRBD1; clone size: -; V gene: TRBV29-1; CDR3 protein: CSGDRGALYEQYF; CDR3 DNA: TGCAGCGGAGACAGGGGGGCCTTGTACGAGCAGTACTTC
J gene: TRBJ2-5; D gene: -; clone size: -; V gene: TRBV7-2; CDR3 protein: CASSLAGLRAETQYF; CDR3 DNA: TGTGCCAGCAGCTTAGCGGGACTTCGGGCAGAGACCCAGTACTTC
J gene: TRBJ2-7; D gene: TRBD1; clone size: many; V gene: TRBV10-3; CDR3 protein: CASRQGATYEQYF; CDR3 DNA: TGTGCCTCTAGACAGGGGGCGACCTACGAGCAGTACTTC